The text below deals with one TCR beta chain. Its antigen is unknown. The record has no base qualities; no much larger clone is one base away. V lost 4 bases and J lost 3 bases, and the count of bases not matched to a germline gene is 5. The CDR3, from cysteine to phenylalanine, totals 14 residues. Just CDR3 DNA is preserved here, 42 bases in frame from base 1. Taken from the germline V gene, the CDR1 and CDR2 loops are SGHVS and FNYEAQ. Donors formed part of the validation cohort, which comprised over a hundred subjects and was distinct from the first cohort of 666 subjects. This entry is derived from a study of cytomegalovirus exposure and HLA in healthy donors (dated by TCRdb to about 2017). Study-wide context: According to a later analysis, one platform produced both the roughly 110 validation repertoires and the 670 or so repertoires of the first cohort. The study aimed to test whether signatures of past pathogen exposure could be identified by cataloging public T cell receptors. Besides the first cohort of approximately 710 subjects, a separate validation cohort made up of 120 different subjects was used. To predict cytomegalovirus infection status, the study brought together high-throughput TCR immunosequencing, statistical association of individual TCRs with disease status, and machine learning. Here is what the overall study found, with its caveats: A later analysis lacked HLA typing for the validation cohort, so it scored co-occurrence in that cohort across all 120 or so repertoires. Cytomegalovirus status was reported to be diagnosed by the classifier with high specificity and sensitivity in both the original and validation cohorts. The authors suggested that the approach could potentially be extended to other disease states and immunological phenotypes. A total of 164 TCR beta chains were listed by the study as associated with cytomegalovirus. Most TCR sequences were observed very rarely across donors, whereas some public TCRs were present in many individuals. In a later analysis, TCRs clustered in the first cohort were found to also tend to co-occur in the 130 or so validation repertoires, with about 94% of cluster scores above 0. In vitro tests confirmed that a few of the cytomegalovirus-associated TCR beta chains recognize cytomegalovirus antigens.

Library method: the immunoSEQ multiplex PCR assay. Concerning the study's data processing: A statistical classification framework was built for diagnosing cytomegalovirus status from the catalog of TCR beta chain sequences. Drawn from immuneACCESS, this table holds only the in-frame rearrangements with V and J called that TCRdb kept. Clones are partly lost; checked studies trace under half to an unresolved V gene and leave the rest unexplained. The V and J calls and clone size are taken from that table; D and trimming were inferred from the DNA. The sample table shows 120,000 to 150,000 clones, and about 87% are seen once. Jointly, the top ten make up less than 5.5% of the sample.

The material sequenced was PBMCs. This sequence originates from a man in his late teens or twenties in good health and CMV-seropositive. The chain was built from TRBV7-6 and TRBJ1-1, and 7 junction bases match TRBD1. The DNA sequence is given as TGTGCCAGCAGCTCTTCAGGGGGTGACACTGAAGCTTTCTTT. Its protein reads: CASSSSGGDTEAFF.